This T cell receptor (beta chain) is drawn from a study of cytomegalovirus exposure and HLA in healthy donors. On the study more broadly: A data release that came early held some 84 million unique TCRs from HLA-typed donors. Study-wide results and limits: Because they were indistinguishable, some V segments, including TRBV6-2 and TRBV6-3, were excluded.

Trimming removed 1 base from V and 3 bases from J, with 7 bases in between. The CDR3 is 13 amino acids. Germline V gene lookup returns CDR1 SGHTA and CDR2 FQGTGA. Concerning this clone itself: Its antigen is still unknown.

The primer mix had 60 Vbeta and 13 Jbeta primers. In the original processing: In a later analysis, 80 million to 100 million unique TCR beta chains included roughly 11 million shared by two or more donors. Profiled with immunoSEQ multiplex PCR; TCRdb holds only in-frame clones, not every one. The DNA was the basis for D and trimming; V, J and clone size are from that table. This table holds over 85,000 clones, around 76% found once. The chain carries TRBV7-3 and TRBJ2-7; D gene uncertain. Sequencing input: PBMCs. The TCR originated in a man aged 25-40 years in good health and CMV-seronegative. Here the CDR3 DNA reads TGTGCCAGCAGCTTAAGCCAGAACTACGAGCAGTACTTC. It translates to CASSLSQNYEQYF.